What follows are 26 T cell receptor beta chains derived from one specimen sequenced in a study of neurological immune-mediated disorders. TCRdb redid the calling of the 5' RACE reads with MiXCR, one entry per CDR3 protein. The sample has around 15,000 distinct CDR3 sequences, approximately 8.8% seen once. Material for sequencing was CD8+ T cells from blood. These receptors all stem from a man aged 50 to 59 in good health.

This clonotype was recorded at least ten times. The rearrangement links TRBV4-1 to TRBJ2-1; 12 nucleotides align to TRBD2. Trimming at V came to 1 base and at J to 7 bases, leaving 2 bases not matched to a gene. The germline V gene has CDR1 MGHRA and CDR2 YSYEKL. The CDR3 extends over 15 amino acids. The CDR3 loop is CASSQAGTSGNEQFF. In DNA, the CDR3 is TGCGCCAGCAGCCAAGCGGGGACTAGCGGGAATGAGCAGTTCTTC.

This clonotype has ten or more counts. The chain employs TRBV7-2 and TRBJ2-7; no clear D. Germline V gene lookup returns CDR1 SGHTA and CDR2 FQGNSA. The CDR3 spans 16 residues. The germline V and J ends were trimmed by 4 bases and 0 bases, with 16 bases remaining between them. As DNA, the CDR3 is TGTGCCAGCAGCTCCCCTAAGCAGATTTTCTCCTACGAGCAGTACTTC. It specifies CASSSPKQIFSYEQYF.

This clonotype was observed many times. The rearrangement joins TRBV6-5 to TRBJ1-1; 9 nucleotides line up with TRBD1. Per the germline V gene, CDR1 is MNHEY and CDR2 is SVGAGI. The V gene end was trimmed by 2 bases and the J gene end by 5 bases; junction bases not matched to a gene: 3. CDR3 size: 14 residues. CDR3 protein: CASSYQDRGTEAFF. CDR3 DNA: TGTGCCAGCAGTTACCAAGACAGGGGGACTGAAGCTTTCTTT.

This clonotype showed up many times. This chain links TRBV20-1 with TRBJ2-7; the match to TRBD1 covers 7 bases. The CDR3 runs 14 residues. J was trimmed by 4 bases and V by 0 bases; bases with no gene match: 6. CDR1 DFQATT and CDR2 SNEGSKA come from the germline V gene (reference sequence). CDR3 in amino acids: CSARDLEQGYEQYF. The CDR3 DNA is TGCAGTGCTAGAGATCTGGAACAGGGGTACGAGCAGTACTTC.

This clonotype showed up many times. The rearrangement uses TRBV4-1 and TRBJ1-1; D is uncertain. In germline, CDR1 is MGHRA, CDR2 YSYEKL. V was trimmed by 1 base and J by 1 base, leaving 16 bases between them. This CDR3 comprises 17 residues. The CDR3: CASSQVPVGRRNTEAFF. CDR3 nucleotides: TGCGCCAGCAGCCAAGTTCCGGTCGGACGGAGGAACACTGAAGCTTTCTTT.

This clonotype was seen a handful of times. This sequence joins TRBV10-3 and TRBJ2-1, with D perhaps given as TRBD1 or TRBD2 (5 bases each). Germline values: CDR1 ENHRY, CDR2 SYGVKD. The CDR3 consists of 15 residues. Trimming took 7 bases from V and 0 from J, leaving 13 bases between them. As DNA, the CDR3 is TGTGCCATCACCGGGACCGCGAGCTCCTACAATGAGCAGTTCTTC. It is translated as CAITGTASSYNEQFF.

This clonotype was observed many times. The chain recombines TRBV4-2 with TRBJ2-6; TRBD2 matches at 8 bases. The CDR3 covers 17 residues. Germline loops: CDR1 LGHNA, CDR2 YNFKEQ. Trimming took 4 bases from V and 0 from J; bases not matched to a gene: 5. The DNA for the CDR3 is TGTGCCAGCAGCCTAGGAAGCGGGGGCTCTGGGGCCAACGTCCTGACTTTC. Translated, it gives CASSLGSGGSGANVLTF.

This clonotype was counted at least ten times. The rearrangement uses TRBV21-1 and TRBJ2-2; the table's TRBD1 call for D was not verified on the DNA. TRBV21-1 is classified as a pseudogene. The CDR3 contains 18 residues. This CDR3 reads CASSKGVWTGGDTGELFF. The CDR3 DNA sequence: TGTGCCAGCAGCAAAGGGGTCTGGACAGGGGGAGACACCGGGGAGCTGTTTTTT.

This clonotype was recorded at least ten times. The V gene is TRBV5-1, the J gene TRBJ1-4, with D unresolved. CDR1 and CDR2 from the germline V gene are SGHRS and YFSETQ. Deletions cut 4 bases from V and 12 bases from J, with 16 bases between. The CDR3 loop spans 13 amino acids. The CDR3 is CASSPEGNGELFF. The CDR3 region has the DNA TGCGCCAGCAGCCCCGAAGGGAATGGGGAACTGTTTTTT.

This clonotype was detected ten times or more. The DNA for the CDR3 is TGTGCCAGCAGTGAGCGGGAGGTCTACAATGAGCAGTTCTTC. Translation: CASSEREVYNEQFF. V usage is TRBV6-1 and J usage is TRBJ2-1; TRBD2 agrees at 8 bases. The ends lost 3 bases at V and 3 bases at J; junction bases unmatched: 1. Germline-derived CDR1 and CDR2 are MNHNS and SASEGT. The CDR3 consists of 14 residues.

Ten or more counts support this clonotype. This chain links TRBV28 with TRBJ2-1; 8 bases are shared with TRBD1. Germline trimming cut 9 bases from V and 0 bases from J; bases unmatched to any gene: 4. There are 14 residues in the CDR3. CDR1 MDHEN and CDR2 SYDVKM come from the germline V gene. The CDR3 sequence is CASEQGGSYNEQFF. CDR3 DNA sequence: TGTGCCAGTGAACAGGGGGGCTCCTACAATGAGCAGTTCTTC.

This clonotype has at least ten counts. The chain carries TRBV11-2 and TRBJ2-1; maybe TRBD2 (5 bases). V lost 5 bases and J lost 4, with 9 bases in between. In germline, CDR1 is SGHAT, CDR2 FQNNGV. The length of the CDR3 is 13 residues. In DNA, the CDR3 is TGTGCCAGCAGCCCCCCGGGGTACAATGAGCAGTTCTTC. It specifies CASSPPGYNEQFF.

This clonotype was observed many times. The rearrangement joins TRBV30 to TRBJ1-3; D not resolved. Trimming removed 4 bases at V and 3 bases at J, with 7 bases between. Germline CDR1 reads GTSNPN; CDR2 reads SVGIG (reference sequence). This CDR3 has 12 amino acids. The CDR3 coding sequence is TGTGCCTGGAAGGGTGTTGGAAACACCATATATTTT. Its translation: CAWKGVGNTIYF.

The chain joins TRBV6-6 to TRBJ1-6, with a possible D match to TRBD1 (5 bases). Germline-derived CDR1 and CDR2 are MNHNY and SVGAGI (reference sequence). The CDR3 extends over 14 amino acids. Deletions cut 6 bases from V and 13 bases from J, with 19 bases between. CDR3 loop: CASSPGLAGGPLHF. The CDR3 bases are TGTGCCAGCAGCCCGGGACTAGCGGGGGGGCCCCTCCACTTT.

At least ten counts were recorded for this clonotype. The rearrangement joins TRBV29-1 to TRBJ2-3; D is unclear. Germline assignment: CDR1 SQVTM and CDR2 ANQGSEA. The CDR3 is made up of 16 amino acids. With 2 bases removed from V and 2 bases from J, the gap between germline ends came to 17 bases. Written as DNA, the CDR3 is TGCAGCGTTGAACCCATCCTTGGAGCCGACACAGATACGCAGTATTTT. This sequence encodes CSVEPILGADTDTQYF.

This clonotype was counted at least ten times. CDR3 region: CASSAAVDRETDTQYF. Written as DNA, the CDR3 is TGCGCCAGCAGCGCCGCGGTGGACAGGGAGACAGATACGCAGTATTTT. The chain has TRBV4-1 and TRBJ2-3; the match to TRBD1 covers 8 bases. Germline values: CDR1 MGHRA, CDR2 YSYEKL. The CDR3 runs 16 residues. With V trimmed by 5 bases and J by 3 bases, 10 bases remained unmatched.

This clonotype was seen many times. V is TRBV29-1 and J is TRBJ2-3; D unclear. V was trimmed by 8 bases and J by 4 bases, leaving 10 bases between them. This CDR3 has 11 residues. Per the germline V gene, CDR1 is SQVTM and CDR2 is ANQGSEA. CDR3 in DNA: TGCAGCTTCGGGCGCGCAGATACGCAGTATTTT. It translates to CSFGRADTQYF.

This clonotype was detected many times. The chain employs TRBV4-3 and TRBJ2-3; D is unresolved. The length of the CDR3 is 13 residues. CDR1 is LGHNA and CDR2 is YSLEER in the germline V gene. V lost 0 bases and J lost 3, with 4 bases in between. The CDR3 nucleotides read TGCGCCAGCAGCCAAGAACGGACAGATACGCAGTATTTT. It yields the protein CASSQERTDTQYF.

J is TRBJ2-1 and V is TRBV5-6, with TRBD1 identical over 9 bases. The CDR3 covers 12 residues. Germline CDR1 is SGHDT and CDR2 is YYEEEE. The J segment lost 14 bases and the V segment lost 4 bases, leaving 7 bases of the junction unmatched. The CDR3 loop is CASSPSRTGEFF. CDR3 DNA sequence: TGTGCCAGCAGCCCTAGCAGGACAGGGGAGTTCTTC.

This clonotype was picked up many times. CDR3 amino acids: CASSPSVNTEAFF. CDR3 nucleotide sequence: TGCGCCAGCAGCCCCTCGGTGAACACTGAAGCTTTCTTT. The chain couples TRBV4-3 to TRBJ1-1; D ambiguous. Germline V gene sequence: CDR1 LGHNA, CDR2 YSLEER. The CDR3 is made up of 13 amino acids. V was trimmed by 4 bases and J by 0 bases, leaving 6 bases between them.

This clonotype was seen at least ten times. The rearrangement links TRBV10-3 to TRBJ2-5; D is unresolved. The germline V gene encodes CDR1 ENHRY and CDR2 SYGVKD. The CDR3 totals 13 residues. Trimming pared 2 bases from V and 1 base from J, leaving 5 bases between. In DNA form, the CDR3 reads TGTGCCATCAGTGAGGTCCCCCAAGAGACCCAGTACTTC. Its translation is CAISEVPQETQYF.

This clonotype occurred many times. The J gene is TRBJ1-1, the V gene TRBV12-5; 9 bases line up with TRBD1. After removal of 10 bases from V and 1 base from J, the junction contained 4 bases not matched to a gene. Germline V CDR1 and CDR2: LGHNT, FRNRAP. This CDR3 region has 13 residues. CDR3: CATRTGENTEAFF. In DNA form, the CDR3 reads TGTGCTACCCGGACAGGGGAGAACACTGAAGCTTTCTTT.

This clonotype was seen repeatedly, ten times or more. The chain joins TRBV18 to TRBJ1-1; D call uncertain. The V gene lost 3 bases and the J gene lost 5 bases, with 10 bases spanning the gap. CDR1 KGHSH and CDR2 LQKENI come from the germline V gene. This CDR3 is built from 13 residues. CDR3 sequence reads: CASSPGPGTEAFF. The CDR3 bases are TGTGCCAGCTCACCCGGGCCGGGAACTGAAGCTTTCTTT.

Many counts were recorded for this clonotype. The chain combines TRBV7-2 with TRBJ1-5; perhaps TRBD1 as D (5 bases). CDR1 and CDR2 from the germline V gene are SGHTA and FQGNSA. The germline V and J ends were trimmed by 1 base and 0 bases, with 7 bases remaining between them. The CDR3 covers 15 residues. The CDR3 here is CASSLVDSSNQPQHF. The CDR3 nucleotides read TGTGCCAGCAGCTTAGTTGACAGTAGCAATCAGCCCCAGCATTTT.

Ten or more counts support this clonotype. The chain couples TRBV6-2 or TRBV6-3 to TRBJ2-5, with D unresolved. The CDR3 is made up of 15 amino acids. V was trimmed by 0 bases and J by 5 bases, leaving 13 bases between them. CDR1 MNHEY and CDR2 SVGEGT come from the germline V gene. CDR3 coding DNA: TGTGCCAGCAGTTACTCAGGAGAGTTCTACGAGACCCAGTACTTC. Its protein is CASSYSGEFYETQYF.

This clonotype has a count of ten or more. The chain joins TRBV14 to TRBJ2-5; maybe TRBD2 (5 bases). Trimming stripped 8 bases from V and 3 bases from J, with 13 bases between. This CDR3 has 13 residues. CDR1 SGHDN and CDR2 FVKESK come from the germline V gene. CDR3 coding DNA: TGTGCCAGCCGGAGGTTGTTGGAAGAGACCCAGTACTTC. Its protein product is CASRRLLEETQYF.